This TCR beta chain was sequenced for a study of T cell changes during pregnancy in multiple sclerosis. The assay was immunoSEQ multiplex PCR, and TCRdb's table has in-frame clones only and misses some. The sample holds about 77,000 clones, approximately 94% seen once. V was pared by 6 bases and J by 0 bases, with 4 bases of the junction left unmatched. The germline V gene encodes CDR1 WNHNN and CDR2 SYGVQD (reference sequence). This CDR3 comprises 16 residues. The sequenced sample was peripheral blood, obtained after pregnancy. This chain uses TRBV10-1 with TRBJ2-3, with 12 bases identical to TRBD2. This receptor was identified in a female donor in good health, enrolled as a control in a pregnancy study. The chain's CDR3 is CASSGTSGSSTDTQYF. CDR3 DNA sequence: TGCGCCAGCAGCGGGACTAGCGGGTCTAGCACAGATACGCAGTATTTT.